This T cell receptor beta chain comes out of a study of radiotherapy plus CTLA-4 blockade in lung cancer. For the study at large: More than 15% of enrolled patients responded objectively, and around 30% had disease control.

Focal radiation with ipilimumab CTLA-4 blockade was given to patients with chemo-refractory metastatic non-small-cell lung cancer. This clone came up once. The target antigen is unknown. The study, taken as a whole, reports: The authors reported that early blood T cell clone dynamics, with interferon-beta, best predicted response. After treatment with radiotherapy plus ipilimumab, TCR clones that came from the tumor expanded in blood.

Only in-frame clones appear in the TCRdb table, and some are missing; sequencing was by immunoSEQ multiplex PCR. The sample includes fewer than 40,000 clones, nearly 80% of them seen just once. The CDR3 contains 13 residues. Germline lookup yields CDR1 SGHNT and CDR2 YYREEE (reference sequence). Trimming left V 4 bases short and J 8 bases short, with 13 bases between. This clonotype was obtained from a human donor with non-small cell lung cancer that progressed on radiotherapy plus ipilimumab. V is TRBV5-4 and J is TRBJ2-1, with D tentatively TRBD2 (6 bases). Specimen: peripheral blood, collected from a patient treated with radiotherapy plus ipilimumab. In DNA form, the CDR3 reads TGTGCCAGCAGCCCCCCGCGCGGGGATGAGCAGTTCTTC. It specifies CASSPPRGDEQFF.